The clone carrying this T cell receptor (beta chain) came up many times. Antigen unknown. This sample is part of a study of early T cells in non-severe SARS-CoV-2 infection. The overall study: Unpaired chains resulted from sequencing bulk RNA of unsorted whole blood.

Study findings and constraints: VDJdb matches were skewed toward anti-spike CD8 T cell responses.

Attachment of unique molecular identifiers to individual cDNA molecules was performed. MiXCR, run by TCRdb on the 5' RACE reads, gives a single entry per CDR3 protein. The repertoire holds about 110,000 distinct CDR3 sequences, with roughly 12% as singletons. The V gene's germline CDR1 is SGHRS and CDR2 YFSETQ. The CDR3 totals 13 residues. The ends were cut back, 5 bases at V and 8 bases at J, with 11 bases in the middle. Material: whole blood, obtained at baseline. The chain links TRBV5-1 to TRBJ1-6, with D possibly being TRBD1 (6 bases). This clonotype was obtained from an adult who was a healthcare worker with PCR-confirmed SARS-CoV-2 infection or an uninfected control (not recorded which). Here the CDR3 DNA reads TGCGCCAGCAGGCTGGACAGTGATTCACCCCTCCACTTT. It encodes CASRLDSDSPLHF.